Only a few counts were recorded for the clone carrying this T cell receptor (beta chain). Its antigen is undetermined. These data come from a study of T cells after yellow fever vaccination. Study results and limitations: A weaker but faster secondary response was observed, peaking on day 5 versus 15.

The study made its TCR cDNA through 5'RACE template switching. That step introduced a universal primer site along with UMIs. TCRdb re-derived calls from the 5' RACE reads in MiXCR, one entry per CDR3 protein. The sample carries tens of thousands of distinct CDR3 sequences, roughly 8% recorded once. Trimming took 0 bases from V and 4 from J, leaving 10 bases between them. This CDR3 region has 14 residues. Germline V lookup: CDR1 SGDLS, CDR2 YYNGEE. This TCR came from a man younger than 40 who received the YFV17D yellow fever vaccine. The chain employs TRBV9 and TRBJ1-1; TRBD1 is a possible D gene (5 bases). The material sequenced was CD8+ T cells sorted from PBMCs, taken on the day of the yellow fever booster vaccination. The CDR3 region is CASSVGGGTTEAFF. For the CDR3, the DNA is TGTGCCAGCAGCGTAGGGGGAGGGACCACTGAAGCTTTCTTT.